The rows below give T cell receptor beta chains drawn from one sample of a study of blood T cell repertoires in COVID-19. Sequencing was performed with immunoSEQ multiplex PCR; in TCRdb, only in-frame clones are kept and a portion is missing. Among 100,000 to 110,000 clones, about 84% were seen once, and the ten largest hold roughly 12%. Sequencing was done on a sample of peripheral blood. The origin of the receptors is a human donor in a cohort sampled during active COVID-19. Both conserved end residues are part of each CDR3. The D gene is left open where the match is weak. Size values are once, few and many counts, or a class for expanded clones, and some rows have none.

CDR3,DNA,D,size,V,J
CASSQDTLRPGSEYF,TGTGCCAGCAGCCAAGATACACTTCGACCGGGGAGCGAGTACTTC,.,.,TRBV3-1/TRBV3-2,TRBJ2-7
CASSPPAGLNTEAFF,TGTGCCAGCTCACCACCGGCGGGCTTGAACACTGAAGCTTTCTTT,.,.,TRBV18,TRBJ1-1
CASSEATAGETQYF,TGTGCCAGCAGTGAAGCGACAGCGGGGGAGACCCAGTACTTC,TRBD2,.,TRBV6-1,TRBJ2-5
CASSYAAKNTGELFF,TGTGCCAGCAGTTACGCGGCTAAGAACACCGGGGAGCTGTTTTTT,.,once,TRBV6-2/TRBV6-3,TRBJ2-2
CASTIGGSNQPQHF,TGTGCCAGCACTATAGGAGGTAGCAATCAGCCCCAGCATTTT,.,few,TRBV5-6,TRBJ1-5
CASSLNSDYEQYF,TGTGCCAGCAGCTTAAACAGTGACTACGAGCAGTACTTC,.,.,TRBV7-2,TRBJ2-7
CASSLRGRADGYTF,TGTGCCAGCTCCCTCAGGGGCAGGGCGGATGGCTACACCTTC,.,.,TRBV18,TRBJ1-2
CASSLVADHEQYF,TGTGCCAGCAGTTTAGTGGCAGATCACGAGCAGTACTTC,.,once,TRBV12-3/TRBV12-4,TRBJ2-7
CASSLLAGSPGPQHF,TGTGCCAGCAGCCTCCTCGCGGGGTCTCCAGGGCCCCAGCATTTT,.,.,TRBV11-2,TRBJ1-5
CASSFDRGRSYEQYF,TGTGCCAGCAGTTTCGACAGGGGGCGCTCCTACGAGCAGTACTTC,TRBD1,.,TRBV6-5,TRBJ2-7
CASRTQENNSPLHF,TGTGCCAGTAGAACCCAGGAAAATAATTCACCCCTCCACTTT,.,.,TRBV19,TRBJ1-6
CASSWSERGSSYNEQFF,TGTGCCAGCAGCTGGTCTGAGCGGGGGAGCTCCTACAATGAGCAGTTCTTC,TRBD2,.,TRBV7-2,TRBJ2-1
CASSYYTGASETQYF,TGTGCCAGCAGTTACTATACAGGGGCCTCAGAGACCCAGTACTTC,TRBD1,.,TRBV6-5,TRBJ2-5
CAISGRNYGYTF,TGTGCCATCAGTGGTCGTAACTATGGCTACACCTTC,.,.,TRBV10-3,TRBJ1-2
CSVDRSNTGELFF,TGCAGCGTTGACAGGTCGAACACCGGGGAGCTGTTTTTT,.,.,TRBV29-1,TRBJ2-2
CASSPENNYEQYF,TGTGCCAGCAGCCCCGAAAACAATTACGAGCAGTACTTC,.,.,TRBV7-9,TRBJ2-7
CASDLGTGSVYGYTF,TGTGCCAGCGATCTAGGGACAGGATCAGTCTATGGCTACACCTTC,TRBD1,.,TRBV6-5,TRBJ1-2
CASSLAGRSMNTEAFF,TGTGCCAGCAGCTTGGCCGGTCGGAGCATGAACACTGAAGCTTTCTTT,.,.,TRBV5-6,TRBJ1-1
CSVERQGGNNEQFF,TGCAGCGTTGAAAGACAGGGGGGAAACAATGAGCAGTTCTTC,TRBD1,.,TRBV29-1,TRBJ2-1
CASSLDDSYNSPLHF,TGCGCCAGCAGCCTCGATGACAGCTATAATTCACCCCTCCACTTT,.,.,TRBV5-1,TRBJ1-6
CASRPGVDYKETQYF,TGCGCCAGCCGCCCCGGGGTGGATTATAAAGAGACCCAGTACTTC,.,.,TRBV5-1,TRBJ2-5
CASSFAGGTNEKLFF,TGTGCCAGCAGCTTTGCGGGCGGGACTAATGAAAAACTGTTTTTT,.,.,TRBV7-8,TRBJ1-4
CASSGDSVGNQPQHF,TGTGCCAGCAGCGGGGACAGTGTTGGCAATCAGCCCCAGCATTTT,TRBD1,.,TRBV7-9,TRBJ1-5
CASSLGRGRGSPLHF,TGTGCCAGCAGCTTAGGCCGGGGGAGAGGGTCACCCCTCCACTTT,.,.,TRBV13,TRBJ1-6
CASSTRLEMNTGELFF,TGTGCCAGCAGCACACGACTCGAGATGAACACCGGGGAGCTGTTTTTT,.,few,TRBV7-8,TRBJ2-2
CASSLTGTGRSYEQYF,TGTGCCAGTAGTTTGACCGGGACAGGCCGATCCTACGAGCAGTACTTC,TRBD1,.,TRBV19,TRBJ2-7
CASSQGGRGAPMYGYTF,TGCGCCAGCAGCCAAGGGGGCAGGGGAGCACCGATGTATGGCTACACCTTC,.,.,TRBV4-3,TRBJ1-2
CASSLDLARNRDEQYF,TGTGCCAGCAGCTTAGATTTGGCGCGGAATAGAGACGAGCAGTACTTC,.,.,TRBV11-2,TRBJ2-7
CASSSRTSGNTDTQYF,TGTGCCAGCAGTTCTCGGACTAGCGGGAACACAGATACGCAGTATTTT,TRBD2,.,TRBV27,TRBJ2-3
CASSYSNQGSYEQYF,TGTGCCAGCAGTTACTCGAATCAGGGAAGCTACGAGCAGTACTTC,.,.,TRBV6-5,TRBJ2-7
CSVEARGGARDTQYF,TGCAGCGTTGAAGCTCGGGGGGGGGCTAGAGATACGCAGTATTTT,TRBD2,.,TRBV29-1,TRBJ2-3
CSASQGGGVGNTEAFF,TGCAGTGCTAGTCAAGGGGGAGGGGTGGGGAACACTGAAGCTTTCTTT,.,.,TRBV20-1,TRBJ1-1
CASRRQPGLETNEQFF,TGCGCCAGCAGACGACAACCGGGACTAGAAACCAATGAGCAGTTCTTC,TRBD2,few,TRBV5-1,TRBJ2-1
CASSLGGRETQYF,TGCGCCAGCAGTTTGGGGGGCAGGGAGACCCAGTACTTC,.,.,TRBV5-1,TRBJ2-5
CASSRGYRDRGSYGYTF,TGCGCCAGCAGCCGAGGCTATCGGGACAGGGGTTCCTATGGCTACACCTTC,TRBD1,.,TRBV4-3,TRBJ1-2
CASSSRDSRSTDTQYF,TGTGCCAGCAGCTCCCGGGACTCTAGAAGCACAGATACGCAGTATTTT,.,.,TRBV11-3,TRBJ2-3
CASYTGTGEKLFF,TGTGCCAGTTATACAGGGACCGGCGAAAAACTGTTTTTT,.,.,TRBV19,TRBJ1-4
CASSHRQGGYNEQFF,TGTGCCAGCAGTCACCGACAGGGGGGTTACAATGAGCAGTTCTTC,TRBD1,.,TRBV6-2/TRBV6-3,TRBJ2-1
CASSAGEIQETQYF,TGTGCCAGCAGTGCGGGTGAGATCCAAGAGACCCAGTACTTC,.,.,TRBV2,TRBJ2-5
CASSSNTLSGGKPQETQYF,TGTGCCAGCAGCTCGAATACCCTTAGCGGGGGGAAGCCCCAAGAGACCCAGTACTTC,TRBD2,.,TRBV13,TRBJ2-5
CASSLSAKYTGELFF,TGTGCCAGCAGCTTAAGCGCGAAGTACACCGGGGAGCTGTTTTTT,.,.,TRBV7-2,TRBJ2-2
CASSENTGLVLTF,TGTGCCAGCAGTGAGAATACAGGGCTAGTCCTGACTTTC,.,.,TRBV2,TRBJ2-6
CASSPRTGGQETQYF,TGTGCCAGCTCACCAAGAACGGGGGGACAAGAGACCCAGTACTTC,TRBD2,.,TRBV18,TRBJ2-5
CASSQGQHYGYTF,TGTGCCAGCAGCCAGGGACAGCACTATGGCTACACCTTC,TRBD1,.,TRBV6-5,TRBJ1-2
CASSAEESSYEQYF,TGTGCCAGCAGTGCTGAGGAGAGCTCCTACGAGCAGTACTTC,.,.,TRBV2,TRBJ2-7
CASSTGNSYEQYF,TGTGCCAGCAGCACCGGGAACTCCTACGAGCAGTACTTC,.,few,TRBV9,TRBJ2-7
CASSGTTNTEAFF,TGCGCCAGCTCTGGGACAACGAACACTGAAGCTTTCTTT,.,.,TRBV5-1,TRBJ1-1
CASSFVPSGRYNEQFF,TGTGCCAGCAGTTTTGTCCCTAGCGGGAGGTACAATGAGCAGTTCTTC,TRBD2,.,TRBV5-4,TRBJ2-1
CASSSSAQVNSPLHF,TGTGCCAGCAGCTCCTCTGCCCAGGTTAATTCACCCCTCCACTTT,.,.,TRBV5-5,TRBJ1-6
CASREGGLYEQYF,TGTGCCAGCAGGGAAGGCGGACTCTACGAGCAGTACTTC,.,once,TRBV6-1,TRBJ2-7
CASTTSGGSWTEAFF,TGCGCCAGCACCACGTCGGGGGGGAGTTGGACTGAAGCTTTCTTT,.,.,TRBV5-1,TRBJ1-1